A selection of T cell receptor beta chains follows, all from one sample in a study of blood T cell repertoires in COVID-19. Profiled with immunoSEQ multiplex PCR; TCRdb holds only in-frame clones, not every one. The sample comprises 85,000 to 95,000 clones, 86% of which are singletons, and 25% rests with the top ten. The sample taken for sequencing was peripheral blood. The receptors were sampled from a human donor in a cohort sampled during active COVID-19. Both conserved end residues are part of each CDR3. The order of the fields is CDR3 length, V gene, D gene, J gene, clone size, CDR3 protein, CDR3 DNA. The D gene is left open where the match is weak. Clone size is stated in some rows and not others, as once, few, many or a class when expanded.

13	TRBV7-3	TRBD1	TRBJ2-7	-	CASSPRQGGEQYF	TGTGCCAGCAGCCCCAGACAGGGGGGAGAGCAGTACTTC
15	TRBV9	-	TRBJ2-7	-	CASSVEPGVSGEQYF	TGTGCCAGCAGCGTAGAACCAGGGGTATCGGGCGAGCAGTACTTC
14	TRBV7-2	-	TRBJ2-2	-	CASSSGLQSGELFF	TGTGCCAGCAGCTCGGGACTCCAGTCCGGGGAGCTGTTTTTT
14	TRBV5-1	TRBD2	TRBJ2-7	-	CASSSGGRDSEQYF	TGCGCCAGCAGCTCGGGGGGGAGAGATAGTGAGCAGTACTTC
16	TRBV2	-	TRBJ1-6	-	CASSEGSGENGSPLHF	TGTGCCAGCAGTGAAGGGTCAGGGGAAAACGGTTCACCCCTCCACTTT
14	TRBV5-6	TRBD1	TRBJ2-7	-	CASSTPGQGFEQCF	TGTGCCAGCAGCACTCCGGGACAGGGATTCGAGCAGTGCTTC
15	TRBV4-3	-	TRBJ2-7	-	CASSPQSGSSYEQYF	TGCGCCAGCAGCCCTCAGTCGGGGAGCTCCTACGAGCAGTACTTC
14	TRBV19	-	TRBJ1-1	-	CASSIRADNREAFF	TGTGCCAGTAGTATCCGGGCGGACAACCGAGAAGCTTTCTTT
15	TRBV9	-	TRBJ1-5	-	CASSAGGWGDQPQHF	TGTGCCAGCAGCGCCGGAGGTTGGGGGGATCAGCCCCAGCATTTT
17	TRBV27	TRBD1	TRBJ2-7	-	CASSHTAPGQGAYEQYF	TGTGCCAGCAGTCACACCGCCCCGGGACAGGGGGCCTACGAGCAGTACTTC
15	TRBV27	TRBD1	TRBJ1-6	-	CASSLSQGANSPLHF	TGTGCCAGCAGTTTATCCCAGGGGGCGAATTCACCCCTCCACTTT
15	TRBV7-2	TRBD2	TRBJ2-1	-	CASGGGDTFLNEQFF	TGTGCCAGCGGTGGGGGGGATACCTTTCTGAATGAGCAGTTCTTC
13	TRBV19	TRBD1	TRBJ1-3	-	CASTRGAGNTIYF	TGTGCCAGTACCAGGGGGGCCGGAAACACCATATATTTT
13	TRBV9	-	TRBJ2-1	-	CASSPMQGNEQFF	TGTGCCAGCAGCCCCATGCAGGGCAATGAGCAGTTCTTC
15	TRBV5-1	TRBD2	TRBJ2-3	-	CASFERGSSTDTQYF	TGCGCCAGCTTCGAGCGGGGGAGTAGCACAGATACGCAGTATTTT
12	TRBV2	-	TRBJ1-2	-	CASTSGAYGYTF	TGTGCCAGCACCAGTGGAGCCTATGGCTACACCTTC
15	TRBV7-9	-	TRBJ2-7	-	CASSSSAGNSYEQYF	TGTGCCAGCAGCTCCTCGGCGGGAAACTCCTACGAGCAGTACTTC
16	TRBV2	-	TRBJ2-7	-	CASTLEDYLPSYEQYF	TGTGCCAGCACCCTAGAGGACTATCTACCGTCCTACGAGCAGTACTTC
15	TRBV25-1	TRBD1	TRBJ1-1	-	CASSEFTGVNTEAFF	TGTGCCAGCAGTGAATTTACAGGGGTGAACACTGAAGCTTTCTTT
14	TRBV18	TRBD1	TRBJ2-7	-	CASSQTGGAYEQYF	TGTGCCAGCTCACAGACAGGGGGTGCCTACGAGCAGTACTTC
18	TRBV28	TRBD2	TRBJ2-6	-	CASSSGLAGGTGANVLTF	TGTGCCAGCAGCTCGGGACTAGCGGGAGGGACTGGGGCCAACGTCCTGACTTTC
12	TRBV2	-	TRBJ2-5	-	CATSRGIKTQYF	TGTGCCACCAGCCGGGGGATAAAGACCCAGTACTTC
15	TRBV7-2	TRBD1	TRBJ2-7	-	CASSPKTGLTYEQYF	TGTGCCAGCAGCCCCAAGACAGGGCTGACCTACGAGCAGTACTTC
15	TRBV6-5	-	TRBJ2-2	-	CASSGQFTNTGELFF	TGTGCCAGCAGCGGACAATTTACGAACACCGGGGAGCTGTTTTTT
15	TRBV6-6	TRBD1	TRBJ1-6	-	CASSILTGGRSPLHF	TGTGCCAGCAGTATTCTGACAGGGGGTAGGTCACCCCTCCACTTT
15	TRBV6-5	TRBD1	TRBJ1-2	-	CASSTRGPTNYGYTF	TGTGCCAGCAGCACAAGGGGGCCGACTAACTATGGCTACACCTTC
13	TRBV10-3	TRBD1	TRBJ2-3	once	CASRDREIDTQYF	TGTGCCTCCAGGGACAGGGAAATAGATACGCAGTATTTT
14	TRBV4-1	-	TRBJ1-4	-	CASSLGHSNEKLFF	TGCGCCAGCAGCTTGGGACACTCTAATGAAAAACTGTTTTTT
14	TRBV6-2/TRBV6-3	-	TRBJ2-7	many	CASSRLHTGYEQYF	TGTGCCAGCAGCCGCTTACATACAGGCTACGAGCAGTACTTC
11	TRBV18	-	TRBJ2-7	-	CASSGTYEQYF	TGTGCCAGCTCGGGCACCTACGAGCAGTACTTC
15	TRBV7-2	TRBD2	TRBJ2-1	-	CASSREGGRYNEQFF	TGTGCCAGCAGCCGGGAGGGGGGGAGGTACAATGAGCAGTTCTTC
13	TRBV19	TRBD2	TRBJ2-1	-	CASSSGGYNEQFF	TGTGCCAGCTCTAGCGGGGGTTACAATGAGCAGTTCTTC
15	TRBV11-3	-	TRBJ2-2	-	CASSPHPGYTGELFF	TGTGCCAGCAGCCCCCACCCGGGATACACCGGGGAGCTGTTTTTT
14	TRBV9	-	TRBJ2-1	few	CASSVSAGKNEQFF	TGTGCCAGCAGCGTCTCCGCGGGAAAAAATGAGCAGTTCTTC
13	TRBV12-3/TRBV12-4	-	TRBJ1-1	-	CASSFGGYTEAFF	TGTGCCAGCAGTTTTGGGGGGTACACTGAAGCTTTCTTT
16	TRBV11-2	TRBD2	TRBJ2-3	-	CASGPSGRWGTDTQYF	TGTGCCAGCGGGCCTAGCGGGAGGTGGGGAACAGATACGCAGTATTTT
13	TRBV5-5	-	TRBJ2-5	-	CASSLGTQETQYF	TGTGCCAGCAGCTTGGGGACTCAAGAGACCCAGTACTTC
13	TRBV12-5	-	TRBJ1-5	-	CASAVGGGQPQHF	TGTGCTAGTGCGGTCGGGGGGGGGCAGCCCCAGCATTTT
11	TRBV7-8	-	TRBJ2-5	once	CASSYSETQYF	TGTGCCAGCAGCTACTCGGAGACCCAGTACTTC
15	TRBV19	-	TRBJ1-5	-	CASSIYDSWNQPQHF	TGTGCCAGTAGTATATACGACAGTTGGAATCAGCCCCAGCATTTT
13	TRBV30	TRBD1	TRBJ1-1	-	CAWSLVPGQGAFF	TGTGCCTGGAGTCTCGTCCCGGGACAGGGCGCTTTCTTT
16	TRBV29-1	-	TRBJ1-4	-	CSVELGTAATNEKLFF	TGCAGCGTTGAATTGGGTACAGCTGCAACTAATGAAAAACTGTTTTTT
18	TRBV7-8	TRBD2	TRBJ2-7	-	CASSQARLAGGRRYEQYF	TGTGCCAGCAGCCAAGCGAGACTAGCGGGAGGTAGGCGCTACGAGCAGTACTTC
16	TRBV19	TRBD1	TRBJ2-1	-	CASSMGDSLSYNEQFF	TGTGCCAGTAGTATGGGGGACAGTCTATCCTACAATGAGCAGTTCTTC
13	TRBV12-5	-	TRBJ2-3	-	CASGSPSTDTQYF	TGTGCTAGTGGTTCCCCTAGCACAGATACGCAGTATTTT
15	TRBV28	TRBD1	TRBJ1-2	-	CASSSTGGKYYGYTF	TGTGCCAGCAGTTCCACAGGGGGCAAATACTATGGCTACACCTTC
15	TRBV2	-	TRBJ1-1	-	CASHEEAVMNTEAFF	TGTGCCAGCCATGAAGAGGCGGTCATGAACACTGAAGCTTTCTTT
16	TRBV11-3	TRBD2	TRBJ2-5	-	CASSPGLAGREETQYF	TGTGCCAGCAGCCCCGGACTAGCGGGACGCGAGGAGACCCAGTACTTC
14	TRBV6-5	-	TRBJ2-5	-	CASGGTRGRETQYF	TGTGCCAGTGGGGGGACGCGAGGTCGTGAGACCCAGTACTTC
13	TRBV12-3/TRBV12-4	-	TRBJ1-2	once	CASSSNGDNGYTF	TGTGCCAGCAGCTCGAACGGAGATAATGGCTACACCTTC
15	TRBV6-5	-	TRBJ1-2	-	CASTPAAGQIYGYTF	TGTGCCAGCACCCCCGCTGCAGGACAGATCTATGGCTACACCTTC
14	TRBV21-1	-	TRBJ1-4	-	CASTPEGGDEKLFF	TGTGCCAGCACTCCAGAGGGGGGGGATGAAAAACTGTTTTTT
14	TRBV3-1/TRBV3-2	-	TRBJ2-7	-	CASSQFRDTLVMVF	TGTGCCAGCAGCCAATTCCGGGACACGTTGGTCATGGTCTTC
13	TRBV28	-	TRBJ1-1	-	CASSPDIGTEAFF	TGTGCCAGCAGCCCGGACATTGGCACTGAAGCTTTCTTT
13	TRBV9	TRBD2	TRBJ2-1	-	CASTSNAGDEQFF	TGTGCCAGCACGTCAAACGCGGGGGATGAGCAGTTCTTC
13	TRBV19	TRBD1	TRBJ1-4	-	CASREGGGEKLFF	TGTGCCAGTAGGGAAGGGGGCGGTGAAAAACTGTTTTTT
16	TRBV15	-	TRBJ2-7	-	CATSTGTVVGFKEQYF	TGTGCCACCAGCACCGGGACTGTTGTTGGGTTTAAGGAGCAGTACTTC